Following are 27 T cell receptor beta chains from one sample sequenced in a study of blood T cell repertoires in COVID-19. The repertoire was sequenced with immunoSEQ multiplex PCR; TCRdb's copy has only in-frame clones and lacks some. The sample has fewer than 400,000 clones, roughly 87% seen once. The specimen sequenced was PBMCs or T cells enriched from blood (not recorded which). The receptors derive from a woman under 30 who had recovered from COVID-19.

The chain couples TRBV4-3 to TRBJ2-2; D is possibly TRBD2 (5 bases). The CDR3 extends over 15 amino acids. Trimming cost V 4 bases and J 7 bases, with 16 bases left between them. Germline values: CDR1 LGHNA, CDR2 YSLEER. Written as DNA, the CDR3 is TGCGCCAGCAGCCCTGATTGGACTTATATCGGGGAGCTGTTTTTT. Translated, it gives CASSPDWTYIGELFF.

This rearrangement joins TRBV28 to TRBJ1-5; no clear D gene. Trimming left V 2 bases short and J 3 bases short, with 11 bases between. The CDR3 is 15 amino acids. From germline, CDR1 is MDHEN and CDR2 SYDVKM. The CDR3 is CASSLETRNNQPQHF. As DNA, the CDR3 is TGTGCCAGCAGTTTAGAAACAAGAAACAATCAGCCCCAGCATTTT. Full variable domain (rest looked up from reference TRBV28 and TRBJ1-5): DVKVTQSSRYLVKRTGEKVFLECVQDMDHENMFWYRQDPGLGLRLIYFSYDVKMKEKGDIPEGYSVSREKKERFSLILESASTNQTSMYLCASSLETRNNQPQHFGDGTRLSIL.

The chain uses TRBV21-1 and TRBJ1-1; the table's D call of TRBD1 was not tested on the DNA. TRBV21-1 is a listed pseudogene. This CDR3 is built from 15 residues. CDR3 in DNA: TGTGCCAGCAGCAAAGACCCAGAAATGAACACTGAAGCTTTCTTT. Protein product: CASSKDPEMNTEAFF.

This clone was counted between two and nine times. The J gene is TRBJ1-5, the V gene TRBV27; 7 nucleotides line up with TRBD1. The CDR3 consists of 14 residues. J lost 1 base, V lost 6 bases, and 3 bases had no gene match. Germline-derived CDR1 and CDR2 are MNHEY and SMNVEV (reference sequence). The CDR3 coding sequence is TGTGCCAGCAGAACGGGACAGAGCAATCAGCCCCAGCATTTT. Its translation: CASRTGQSNQPQHF.

The chain couples TRBV5-6 to TRBJ2-7; 10 positions agree with TRBD2. The length of the CDR3 is 17 residues. V lost 4 bases and J lost 7; bases outside the gene matches: 17. Germline values: CDR1 SGHDT, CDR2 YYEEEE. CDR3 protein: CASSPGLAVLLRGEQYF. The CDR3 region has the DNA TGTGCCAGCAGCCCCGGACTAGCGGTCCTCCTCAGGGGGGAGCAGTACTTC.

For this clone: The sample contains more than one DNA sequence encoding this CDR3. J is TRBJ2-7 and V is TRBV28; D gene unclear. The germline V and J ends were trimmed by 2 bases and 2 bases, with 7 bases remaining between them. Per the germline V gene, CDR1 is MDHEN and CDR2 is SYDVKM. This CDR3 comprises 13 residues. CDR3 residues: CASSLGQTYEQYF. The CDR3 nucleotides are TGTGCCAGCAGTTTAGGTCAGACCTACGAGCAGTACTTC.

The chain recombines TRBV7-9 with TRBJ2-1, with 13 bases matching TRBD2. Losses at the gene ends were 5 bases for V and 6 bases for J; bases not matched to a gene: 7. CDR3 size: 16 residues. Looked up from germline, CDR1 is SEHNR and CDR2 is FQNEAQ (reference sequence). The CDR3, as DNA: TGTGCCAGCAGCCCACTAGCGGGGGGGCGAGGCAATGAGCAGTTCTTC. It yields the protein CASSPLAGGRGNEQFF. Together with reference TRBV7-9 and TRBJ2-1, the CDR3 gives the full variable domain: DTGVSQNPRHKITKRGQNVTFRCDPISEHNRLYWYRQTLGQGPEFLTYFQNEAQLEKSRLLSDRFSAERPKGSFSTLEIQRTEQGDSAMYLCASSPLAGGRGNEQFFGPGTRLTVL.

This chain joins TRBV5-1 and TRBJ2-5; a possible D gene is TRBD1 (7 bases). The ends were cut back, 3 bases at V and 5 bases at J, with 11 bases in the middle. The germline V gene has CDR1 SGHRS and CDR2 YFSETQ. The CDR3 loop spans 13 amino acids. The CDR3 loop is CASSSGGSETQYF. The CDR3 DNA reads as TGCGCCAGCAGCTCAGGGGGGTCGGAGACCCAGTACTTC.

The chain has TRBV7-2 and TRBJ2-5; 8 positions agree with TRBD2. The CDR3 consists of 16 residues. Per the germline V gene, CDR1 is SGHTA and CDR2 is FQGNSA. V trimming: 5 bases; J trimming: 5 bases; junction bases outside the gene matches: 13. The CDR3 region is CASSPGGARPQETQYF. The CDR3 nucleotides read TGTGCCAGCAGCCCCGGGGGGGCCAGGCCTCAGGAGACCCAGTACTTC.

This rearrangement joins TRBV10-3 to TRBJ1-2; 7 bases line up with TRBD1. CDR1 ENHRY and CDR2 SYGVKD come from the germline V gene. Trimming took 6 bases from V and 0 from J; bases not matched to a gene: 7. The CDR3 loop spans 15 amino acids. CDR3 sequence: CAIRGDSHANYGYTF. The CDR3 DNA reads as TGTGCCATCAGAGGGGACAGCCACGCTAACTATGGCTACACCTTC.

This clone was seen more than once but under ten times. This sequence joins TRBV6-6 and TRBJ2-1, with TRBD1 as a possible D gene (5 bases). Germline assignment: CDR1 MNHNY and CDR2 SVGAGI (reference sequence). V gave up 7 bases and J gave up 5 bases, with 15 bases separating them. CDR3 size: 14 residues. Here the CDR3 DNA reads TGTGCCAGCACTAGGACAATACCTGACAATGAGCAGTTCTTC. Translated, it gives CASTRTIPDNEQFF.

V and J are TRBV4-1 and TRBJ1-6; weak D call: TRBD1 (6 bases). V lost 0 bases, J lost 3 bases, and 12 bases lay in between. CDR1 and CDR2 from the germline V gene are MGHRA and YSYEKL. The CDR3 runs 17 residues. The DNA of the CDR3 is TGCGCCAGCAGCCAAGATGGGTACAGGGTCTATAATTCACCCCTCCACTTT. It yields the protein CASSQDGYRVYNSPLHF.

The chain links TRBV28 to TRBJ1-2; D possibly corresponds to TRBD1 (5 bases). The V end lost 8 bases, the J end lost 4 bases, and 14 bases lay between the germline ends. The CDR3 consists of 13 residues. Germline CDR1 is MDHEN and CDR2 is SYDVKM. CDR3 DNA: TGTGCCAGCGGTCGGGGGATCTCCTATGGCTACACCTTC. Its translation: CASGRGISYGYTF.

This chain connects TRBV28 to TRBJ1-2; possibly TRBD1 for D (6 bases). The CDR3 totals 15 residues. Trimming cost V 4 bases and J 0 bases, with 12 bases left between them. The germline gives CDR1 MDHEN, CDR2 SYDVKM. CDR3: CASSSWTAANYGYTF. CDR3 DNA: TGTGCCAGCAGTTCCTGGACAGCTGCTAACTATGGCTACACCTTC.

V and J are TRBV30 and TRBJ1-5; D perhaps matches TRBD1 (6 bases). The V and J ends lost 3 bases and 4 bases respectively, with 13 bases between them. CDR1 and CDR2 (germline): GTSNPN, SVGIG (reference sequence). The CDR3 runs 14 residues. CDR3 residues: CAWSRGQINQPQHF. CDR3 DNA sequence: TGTGCCTGGAGCCGAGGACAGATTAATCAGCCCCAGCATTTT.

Remarks on this clone: At one end the junction does not follow the germline gene, possibly because of a read error. This rearrangement joins TRBV6-7 to TRBJ1-2; D might be TRBD1 (5 bases). TRBV6-7 is an ORF, with its function uncertain. The CDR3 loop spans 9 amino acids. For the CDR3, the DNA is TGTGCCAGCAGTTCGACAGATATCTTC. Its protein product is CASSSTDIF.

The chain links TRBV7-3 to TRBJ2-3, with 10 nucleotides matching TRBD1. Losses at the gene ends were 5 bases for V and 4 bases for J; bases not matched to a gene: 9. CDR1 is SGHTA and CDR2 is FQGTGA in the germline V gene. The CDR3 runs 16 residues. The chain's CDR3 is CASSPLPTGGSDTQYF. The CDR3 DNA reads TGTGCCAGCAGCCCCCTCCCGACAGGGGGCTCAGATACGCAGTATTTT.

This clone was seen once. The V and J genes are TRBV7-9 and TRBJ1-2; no clear D gene. The ends were cut back, 2 bases at V and 2 bases at J, with 9 bases in the middle. This CDR3 is 14 amino acids long. CDR1 and CDR2 from the germline V gene are SEHNR and FQNEAQ (reference sequence). The CDR3 nucleotides read TGTGCCAGCAGCTTAATGGCCATGAACTATGGCTACACCTTC. Translation gives CASSLMAMNYGYTF.

The chain combines TRBV4-2 with TRBJ2-2; 7 bases match TRBD1. Trimming removed 4 bases from V and 3 bases from J; junction bases left unmatched: 8. The CDR3 sequence is 16 residues long. Germline CDR1 and CDR2: LGHNA and YNFKEQ. Written as DNA, the CDR3 is TGTGCCAGCAGCCTGGGAGACAGGGAAGACACCGGGGAGCTGTTTTTT. This sequence encodes CASSLGDREDTGELFF.

This sequence joins TRBV4-3 and TRBJ1-2, with D hard to call. Trimming left V 4 bases short and J 0 bases short, with 9 bases between. Looked up from germline, CDR1 is LGHNA and CDR2 is YSLEER. The CDR3 extends over 14 amino acids. In DNA, the CDR3 is TGCGCCAGCAGCCGAACAGATCCTAACTATGGCTACACCTTC. Its translation: CASSRTDPNYGYTF.

The J gene is TRBJ2-1, the V gene TRBV7-3, with TRBD2 identical over 9 bases. The V gene's germline CDR1 is SGHTA and CDR2 FQGTGA. The CDR3 is 17 residues long. V lost 0 bases, J lost 6 bases, and 9 bases stayed unmatched. CDR3 sequence: CASSLTGDYSGGNEQFF. CDR3 nucleotide sequence: TGTGCCAGCAGCTTAACAGGGGATTATAGCGGGGGCAATGAGCAGTTCTTC.

The J gene is TRBJ2-1, the V gene TRBV5-4; 10 nucleotides agree with TRBD2. This CDR3 is 17 amino acids long. Trimming at V came to 0 bases and at J to 0 bases, leaving 3 bases not matched to a gene. The V gene's germline CDR1 is SGHNT and CDR2 YYREEE (reference sequence). CDR3 residues: CASSLGLAGISYNEQFF. CDR3 nucleotides: TGTGCCAGCAGCTTGGGACTAGCGGGTATCTCCTACAATGAGCAGTTCTTC.

CDR3 loop: CASSGQGWNTEAFF. The DNA for the CDR3 is TGTGCCAGCAGTGGACAGGGTTGGAACACTGAAGCTTTCTTT. The gene calls are TRBV27 and TRBJ1-1, with TRBD1 matching 8 bases. Germline loops: CDR1 MNHEY, CDR2 SMNVEV (reference sequence). This CDR3 spans 14 amino acids. Trimming cost V 5 bases and J 1 base; bases outside gene matches: 3.

This chain connects TRBV7-9 to TRBJ2-7; no reliable D call. The CDR3 spans 12 residues. The V gene lost 1 base and the J gene lost 6 bases, with 7 bases spanning the gap. In germline, CDR1 is SEHNR, CDR2 FQNEAQ (reference sequence). The chain's CDR3 is CASSLVGTEQYF. The CDR3 nucleotides are TGTGCCAGCAGCTTAGTGGGCACCGAGCAGTACTTC.

J is TRBJ2-7 and V is TRBV19; TRBD2 agrees at 7 bases. Losses at the gene ends were 1 base for V and 2 bases for J; bases not matched to a gene: 5. Germline assignment: CDR1 LNHDA and CDR2 SQIVND (reference sequence). The CDR3 spans 15 residues. The CDR3 loop reads CASSIAGGGTYEQYF. Here the CDR3 DNA reads TGTGCCAGTAGTATAGCGGGGGGTGGCACCTACGAGCAGTACTTC.

The chain joins TRBV6-2 or TRBV6-3 to TRBJ2-1; TRBD2 is a possible D gene (6 bases). From germline, CDR1 is MNHEY and CDR2 SVGEGT. V was cut by 0 bases and J by 0 bases, with 9 bases left in between. The CDR3 covers 16 residues. The CDR3: CASSYSRGSSYNEQFF. The CDR3, as DNA: TGTGCCAGCAGTTACTCACGGGGGAGCTCCTACAATGAGCAGTTCTTC.

This chain links TRBV18 with TRBJ2-5; tentative D call: TRBD1 (6 bases). From germline, CDR1 is KGHSH and CDR2 LQKENI. The CDR3 is made up of 13 amino acids. V was cut by 4 bases and J by 1 base, with 7 bases left in between. CDR3 region: CASSRQVQETQYF. The DNA of the CDR3 is TGTGCCAGCTCACGACAGGTCCAAGAGACCCAGTACTTC.